A single sample gave rise to the 21 T cell receptor beta chains below, sequenced in a study of cytomegalovirus exposure and HLA in healthy donors. Primers: 60 Vbeta forward and 13 Jbeta reverse. Assay: immunoSEQ multiplex PCR; the TCRdb copy retains only in-frame clones and omits some. Of some 90,000 clones listed, 80% to 90% were seen once; the top ten hold about 1.5%. The sequenced material came from PBMCs. The receptors were gathered from a man aged 35 to 55 in good health and CMV-seronegative.

This clone showed up just once. This chain uses TRBV27 with TRBJ2-2; TRBD2 might be the D (6 bases). CDR1 is MNHEY, CDR2 SMNVEV, per germline (reference sequence). Trimming pared 3 bases from V and 5 bases from J, leaving 7 bases between. The CDR3 has 13 residues. CDR3 sequence reads: CASSFGGTGELFF. In DNA form, the CDR3 reads TGTGCCAGCAGTTTTGGAGGGACCGGGGAGCTGTTTTTT.

The rearrangement uses TRBV30 and TRBJ1-1; D is ambiguous. With 3 bases removed from V and 2 bases from J, the gap between germline ends came to 13 bases. This CDR3 spans 14 amino acids. Germline-derived CDR1 and CDR2 are GTSNPN and SVGIG (reference sequence). CDR3 residues: CAWSVLSVNTEAFF. The CDR3 DNA sequence: TGTGCCTGGAGCGTACTCTCCGTAAACACTGAAGCTTTCTTT.

The CDR3 sequence: CASSQNTGGNQPQHF. The DNA of the CDR3 is TGTGCCAGCAGTCAAAACACAGGGGGCAATCAGCCCCAGCATTTT. This chain uses TRBV6-5 with TRBJ1-5; 7 nucleotides align to TRBD1. V trimming: 5 bases; J trimming: 2 bases; junction bases outside the gene matches: 6. Germline CDR1 reads MNHEY; CDR2 reads SVGAGI. This CDR3 is built from 15 residues.

The genes are TRBV7-2 and TRBJ1-2; possible D gene TRBD1, 5 bases. CDR3 size: 13 residues. Germline V gives CDR1 SGHTA, CDR2 FQGNSA. V dropped 5 bases and J dropped 5 bases, with 12 bases sitting between them. The CDR3 sequence is CASSKDSWYGYTF. CDR3 DNA sequence: TGTGCCAGCAGCAAAGACAGCTGGTATGGCTACACCTTC.

This clone was seen a few times. V is TRBV7-9 and J is TRBJ2-6; 11 positions match TRBD1. Per the germline V gene, CDR1 is SEHNR and CDR2 is FQNEAQ (reference sequence). Trimming at V came to 8 bases and at J to 0 bases, leaving 6 bases not matched to a gene. The CDR3 consists of 17 residues. The CDR3 sequence: CASALGTGGSGANVLTF. For the CDR3, the DNA is TGTGCCAGCGCCTTAGGGACAGGGGGCTCTGGGGCCAACGTCCTGACTTTC.

A few counts support this clone. CDR3 region: CASSLDLSGGTDTQYF. Here the CDR3 DNA reads TGTGCCAGCAGCTTAGACCTTAGCGGGGGCACAGATACGCAGTATTTT. The V gene is TRBV11-2, the J gene TRBJ2-3; 8 bases agree with TRBD2. The CDR3 length is 16 residues. Germline V gives CDR1 SGHAT, CDR2 FQNNGV. J gave up 1 base and V 0 bases, and 3 bases lay outside the gene matches.

This clone was counted a few times. The CDR3 sequence is CSVEVRQGEQYF. As DNA, the CDR3 is TGCAGCGTTGAAGTACGCCAGGGTGAGCAGTACTTC. V and J are TRBV29-1 and TRBJ2-7; the D gene is possibly TRBD1 (5 bases). CDR1 SQVTM and CDR2 ANQGSEA come from the germline V gene. V shed 1 base and J shed 7 bases, with 11 bases lying between them. This CDR3 is 12 amino acids long.

The V gene is TRBV19, the J gene TRBJ1-4, with 10 bases that match TRBD1. V shed 9 bases and J 7 bases; nucleotides not matched to a gene: 5. The CDR3 sequence is 13 residues long. Germline lookup yields CDR1 LNHDA and CDR2 SQIVND (reference sequence). In nucleotides, the CDR3 is TGTGCCAGCACCGACAGGGGGCTTGAAAAACTGTTTTTT. Its translation: CASTDRGLEKLFF.

V usage is TRBV4-1 and J usage is TRBJ1-6; TRBD1 is a possible D gene (5 bases). This CDR3 contains 18 residues. CDR1 is MGHRA and CDR2 is YSYEKL in the germline V gene. V lost 4 bases, J lost 0 bases, and 16 bases lay in between. The CDR3 loop is CASSPSIGASSYNSPLHF. CDR3 in DNA: TGCGCCAGCAGCCCGTCGATAGGGGCGAGCTCCTATAATTCACCCCTCCACTTT.

V and J are TRBV18 and TRBJ2-3; 8 positions match TRBD2. CDR1 KGHSH and CDR2 LQKENI come from the germline V gene. V lost 0 bases, J lost 0 bases, and 8 bases stayed unmatched. The CDR3 length is 18 residues. The DNA of the CDR3 is TGTGCCAGCTCACCACCGCCCGGGGGGGGATTCAGCACAGATACGCAGTATTTT. Protein sequence: CASSPPPGGGFSTDTQYF.

This clone occurred a few times. The chain joins TRBV9 to TRBJ1-2; 8 bases are a match to TRBD1. The CDR3 consists of 11 residues. Germline CDR1 and CDR2: SGDLS and YYNGEE. J was trimmed by 8 bases and V by 10 bases; bases with no gene match: 7. The CDR3 spells CADRGSLGYTF. CDR3 bases: TGTGCCGACAGGGGTAGCTTAGGCTACACCTTC.

The chain employs TRBV30 and TRBJ1-2; D perhaps matches TRBD1 (6 bases). The CDR3 totals 15 residues. The V end lost 3 bases, the J end lost 2 bases, and 16 bases lay between the germline ends. Germline V lookup: CDR1 GTSNPN, CDR2 SVGIG (reference sequence). The CDR3 here is CAWRSMGQGNYGYTF. CDR3 nucleotides: TGTGCCTGGAGATCGATGGGGCAGGGGAACTATGGCTACACCTTC. The complete variable domain, with remaining parts taken from reference TRBV30 and TRBJ1-2, reads SQTIHQWPATLVQPVGSPLSLECTVEGTSNPNLYWYRQAAGRGLQLLFYSVGIGQISSEVPQNLSASRPQDRQFILSSKKLLLSDSGFYLCAWRSMGQGNYGYTFGSGTRLTVV.

This chain joins TRBV5-1 and TRBJ2-7; 8 bases match TRBD1. This CDR3 is built from 16 residues. CDR1 and CDR2 from the germline V gene are SGHRS and YFSETQ. V trimming: 4 bases; J trimming: 2 bases; junction bases outside the gene matches: 11. CDR3 loop: CASSPGPRTGTYEQYF. The CDR3 DNA follows: TGCGCCAGCAGCCCCGGCCCCCGGACAGGGACCTACGAGCAGTACTTC.

Note on this clone: At one end, the junction sequence differs from germline, possibly due to a read error. The rearrangement links TRBV7-9 to TRBJ2-7; TRBD1 might be the D (6 bases). This CDR3 spans 16 amino acids. The germline V gene has CDR1 SEHNR and CDR2 FQNEAQ (reference sequence). In nucleotides, the CDR3 is TGTTCCAGCAGCCCCTGGGCACAGGGTCCCCTTGGGGAGCAGTACTTC. Amino acids: CSSSPWAQGPLGEQYF.

The chain links TRBV7-3 to TRBJ1-6, with D unresolved. CDR1 and CDR2 from the germline V gene are SGHTA and FQGTGA. There are 13 residues in the CDR3. V was trimmed by 2 bases and J by 6 bases, leaving 5 bases between them. CDR3 nucleotides: TGTGCCAGCAGCTTACTTTTTAATTCACCCCTCCACTTT. Translating gives CASSLLFNSPLHF.

The chain links TRBV5-1 to TRBJ2-1; D unclear. V shed 2 bases and J shed 9 bases, with 15 bases lying between them. The CDR3 runs to 14 residues. Germline assignment: CDR1 SGHRS and CDR2 YFSETQ. CDR3 bases: TGCGCCAGCAGCTTACGATTTGCGGAGAGTGAGCAGTTCTTC. Amino acid sequence: CASSLRFAESEQFF.

In regard to this clone: At one of its ends the junction is not consistent with the germline gene, which may arise from a read error. J is TRBJ2-7 and V is TRBV11-2; possibly TRBD2 for D (5 bases). CDR3 size: 15 residues. Germline V gives CDR1 SGHAT, CDR2 FQNNGV. The CDR3 here is CASSTGTRGSSEQYF. CDR3 coding DNA: TGTGCCAGCAGCACGGGTACTAGAGGGTCCTCCGAGCAGTACTTC.

In its sample, this clone was seen a few times. V is TRBV11-1 and J is TRBJ2-1; D is unclear. The CDR3 has 10 residues. V gave up 8 bases and J gave up 9 bases, with 8 bases separating them. The V gene's germline CDR1 is SGHAT and CDR2 FQDESV (reference sequence). CDR3: CASGQVEQFF. DNA for the CDR3: TGTGCCAGCGGCCAGGTTGAGCAGTTCTTC.

The V and J genes are TRBV7-8 and TRBJ1-3, with unresolved D. Germline V lookup: CDR1 SGHVS, CDR2 FQNEAQ. This CDR3 comprises 16 residues. The germline V and J ends were trimmed by 1 base and 0 bases, with 10 bases remaining between them. In DNA, the CDR3 is TGTGCCAGCAGCTTAGTTCAGTCCTTCTCTGGAAACACCATATATTTT. It yields the protein CASSLVQSFSGNTIYF.

The J gene is TRBJ1-6, the V gene TRBV15; D gene unclear. The CDR3 is 16 amino acids. Germline lookup yields CDR1 LNHNV and CDR2 YYDKDF (reference sequence). Trimming cost V 0 bases and J 8 bases, with 14 bases left between them. The CDR3 DNA follows: TGTGCCACCAGCAGAGATTACGGGGATGGGGATTCACCCCTCCACTTT. It encodes CATSRDYGDGDSPLHF.

The rearrangement uses TRBV11-2 and TRBJ1-2, with D possibly matching TRBD1 (6 bases). Trimming removed 3 bases at V and 4 bases at J, with 12 bases between. CDR1 is SGHAT and CDR2 is FQNNGV in the germline V gene. This CDR3 spans 14 amino acids. In DNA form, the CDR3 reads TGTGCCAGCAGCTTGGTAACAGGGTTCTATGGCTACACCTTC. It is translated as CASSLVTGFYGYTF.